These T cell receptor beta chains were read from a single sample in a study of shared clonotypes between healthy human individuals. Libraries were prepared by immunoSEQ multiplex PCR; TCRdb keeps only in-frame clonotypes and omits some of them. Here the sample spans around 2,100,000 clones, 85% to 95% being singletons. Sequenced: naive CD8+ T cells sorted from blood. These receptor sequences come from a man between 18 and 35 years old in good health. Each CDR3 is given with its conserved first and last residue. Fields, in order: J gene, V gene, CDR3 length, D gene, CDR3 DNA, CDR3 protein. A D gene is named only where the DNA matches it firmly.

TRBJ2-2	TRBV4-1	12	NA	TGCGCCAGCAGCCTTCTCGCCGGGGAGCTGTTTTTT	CASSLLAGELFF
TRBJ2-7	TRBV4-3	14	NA	TGCGCCAGCAGCCAATCGACAGATCCCTACGAGCAGTACTTC	CASSQSTDPYEQYF
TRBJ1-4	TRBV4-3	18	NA	TGCGCCAGCAGCCAAGATGGGGCGGCTGAGGGCGATGGTGAAAAACTGTTTTTT	CASSQDGAAEGDGEKLFF
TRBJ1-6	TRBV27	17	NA	TGTGCCAGCAGACCAACCCAGGTGATTACTGTTAGGTCACCCCTCCACTTT	CASRPTQVITVRSPLHF
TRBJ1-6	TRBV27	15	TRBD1	TGTGCCAGCAGCGGAGGGACAGGGGTTAATTCACCCCTCCACTTT	CASSGGTGVNSPLHF
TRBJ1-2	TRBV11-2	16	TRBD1	TGTGCCAGCAGCCTGACTCTTGGGCAGGGGGCGCGTGGCTACACCTTC	CASSLTLGQGARGYTF
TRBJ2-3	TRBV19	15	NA	TGTGCCAGTAGTATCCCCCAAGGAGGTACAGATACGCAGTATTTT	CASSIPQGGTDTQYF
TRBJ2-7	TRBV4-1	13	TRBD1	TGCGCCAGCAGCCTGGACAGGGGGCACGAGCAGTACTTC	CASSLDRGHEQYF
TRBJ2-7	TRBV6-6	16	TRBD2	TGTGCCAGCAGTTACTTGGCTAGCGGACCACCCTACGAGCAGTACTTC	CASSYLASGPPYEQYF
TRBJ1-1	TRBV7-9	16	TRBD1	TGTGCCAGCAGCGAACTGGACAGGGGGCTGAACACTGAAGCTTTCTTT	CASSELDRGLNTEAFF
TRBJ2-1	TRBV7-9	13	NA	TGTGCCAGCAGCTTAGCGGCACAGGTTGAGCAGTTCTTC	CASSLAAQVEQFF
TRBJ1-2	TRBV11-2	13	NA	TGTGCCAGCAGCTTATTGGGGATCTCTGGCTACACCTTC	CASSLLGISGYTF
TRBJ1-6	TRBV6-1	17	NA	TGTGCCAGCAGTGAAATTGGGGGATTCTCCTATAATTCACCCCTCCACTTT	CASSEIGGFSYNSPLHF
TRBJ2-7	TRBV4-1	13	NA	TGCGCCAGCAGCCAAGGACTAGATTACGAGCAGTACTTC	CASSQGLDYEQYF
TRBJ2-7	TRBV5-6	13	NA	TGTGCCAGCAGCTTGGCCAGGGCGGGAGAGCAGTACTTC	CASSLARAGEQYF